The T cell receptor (beta chain) described here comes from a study of early T cells in non-severe SARS-CoV-2 infection. Study-level background: Chains stayed unpaired after sequencing of bulk RNA from unsorted whole blood. Findings and caveats of the study: The matching step, a VDJdb search, favored anti-spike CD8 responses and missed private and CD4 specificities.

Individual cDNA molecules carried attached unique molecular identifiers. TCRdb re-called the 5' RACE reads through MiXCR, storing one row per CDR3 protein. The data contain roughly 40,000 distinct CDR3 sequences, roughly 5% of them singletons. This clonotype was counted many times. Its matching antigen is unknown. V shed 5 bases and J shed 4 bases, with 11 bases lying between them. Germline loops: CDR1 SGHAT, CDR2 FQNNGV. The CDR3 contains 13 residues. The sequenced material came from whole blood. The gene calls are TRBV11-2 and TRBJ2-5; D perhaps matches TRBD1 (6 bases). This TCR was recovered from an adult who was a healthcare worker with PCR-confirmed SARS-CoV-2 infection or an uninfected control (not recorded which). The CDR3 bases are TGTGCCAGCAGCCTCACAGGGACAGAGACCCAGTACTTC. Protein: CASSLTGTETQYF.